This T cell receptor beta chain was retrieved from a study of cytomegalovirus exposure and HLA in healthy donors. Though nominally healthy at sampling, donors likely had unrecorded immune exposures. With regard to this clone: Antigen unknown.

Study results and limitations: Altogether, some 170 TCR beta chains were recorded as cytomegalovirus-associated.

This PCR relied on a set of 60 Vbeta primers and 13 Jbeta primers. This table comes from immunoSEQ multiplex PCR, and its TCRdb copy is limited to in-frame clones, with some not included. In the table there are 80,000 to 130,000 clones, about 74% of which are singletons. V lost 4 bases and J lost 2; bases outside the gene matches: 5. The CDR3 is 15 amino acids. Germline CDR1 KGHSH, CDR2 LQKENI. The V call is TRBV18, the J call TRBJ2-7; 10 bases line up with TRBD2. The TCR originated in a young woman in good health and CMV-seropositive. The sequenced sample was PBMCs. The CDR3 region has the DNA TGTGCCAGCTCACAAGGACTAGCGGACCCCTACGAGCAGTACTTC. Its translation: CASSQGLADPYEQYF. Complete variable domain (other parts from reference TRBV18 and TRBJ2-7): NAGVMQNPRHLVRRRGQEARLRCSPMKGHSHVYWYRQLPEEGLKFMVYLQKENIIDESGMPKERFSAEFPKEGPSILRIQQVVRGDSAAYFCASSQGLADPYEQYFGPGTRLTVT.